The 17 T cell receptor beta chains in this list originate from one sample, sequenced in a study of cytomegalovirus exposure and HLA in healthy donors. Produced via immunoSEQ multiplex PCR; TCRdb's table is partial and in-frame only. Altogether under 200,000 clones are present, approximately 87% being singletons, with the ten largest covering roughly 6%. Sequenced input: PBMCs. Receptors were obtained from a woman aged 30 to 39 in good health and CMV-seronegative.

The CDR3 is CASSVEISGTIRDTQYF. The CDR3 DNA reads as TGTGCCAGCAGCGTAGAAATTTCCGGGACTATTCGGGATACGCAGTATTTT. The chain combines TRBV9 with TRBJ2-3; 7 nucleotides match TRBD2. In germline, CDR1 is SGDLS, CDR2 YYNGEE. The CDR3 loop spans 17 amino acids. With 0 bases clipped from V and 6 bases from J, the junction kept 13 bases outside the gene matches. The variable domain in full, completed from reference TRBV9 and TRBJ2-3, reads DSGVTQTPKHLITATGQRVTLRCSPRSGDLSVYWYQQSLDQGLQFLIQYYNGEERAKGNILERFSAQQFPDLHSELNLSSLELGDSALYFCASSVEISGTIRDTQYFGPGTRLTVL.

The chain combines TRBV27 with TRBJ2-7; TRBD2 is a possible D gene (5 bases). Between the trimmed V and J ends, which lost 3 bases and 4 bases, there was a span of 13 bases. The CDR3 is 14 residues long. The germline V gene has CDR1 MNHEY and CDR2 SMNVEV (reference sequence). The CDR3 region has the DNA TGTGCCAGCAGTTTCGCCATACGGGGATACGAGCAGTACTTC. Translating gives CASSFAIRGYEQYF.

This sequence joins TRBV6-5 and TRBJ1-2; D uncertain. Trimming removed 1 base from V and 8 bases from J, with 14 bases in between. CDR1 and CDR2 (germline): MNHEY, SVGAGI. The CDR3 runs to 14 residues. CDR3 in amino acids: CASSYFGQARGYTF. The DNA for the CDR3 is TGTGCCAGCAGTTACTTCGGGCAGGCGAGAGGCTACACCTTC.

This clone was seen only once. The chain combines TRBV6-5 with TRBJ1-4; no clear D. V was shortened by 2 bases and J by 4 bases, with 8 bases between the two germline ends. This CDR3 has 14 amino acids. Germline CDR1 is MNHEY and CDR2 is SVGAGI. This chain's CDR3 is CASSYATSNEKLFF. The CDR3 nucleotides read TGTGCCAGCAGTTACGCGACAAGTAATGAAAAACTGTTTTTT.

This clone occurred a few times. The chain employs TRBV28 and TRBJ2-3; 7 bases agree with TRBD2. The CDR3 runs to 13 residues. V shed 8 bases and J 2 bases; nucleotides not matched to a gene: 4. Germline CDR1 reads MDHEN; CDR2 reads SYDVKM. DNA for the CDR3: TGTGCCAGCGGAGCGGGAACCACAGATACGCAGTATTTT. It translates to CASGAGTTDTQYF.

V gene TRBV5-1 combines with J gene TRBJ2-5, with TRBD2 identical over 9 bases. V shed 4 bases and J 3 bases; nucleotides not matched to a gene: 4. The CDR3 runs 14 residues. Germline V lookup: CDR1 SGHRS, CDR2 YFSETQ. DNA for the CDR3: TGCGCCAGCAGCATGACTAGCGGCGAAGAGACCCAGTACTTC. Its translation: CASSMTSGEETQYF.

The chain uses TRBV6-6 and TRBJ2-7; either TRBD1 or TRBD2 may supply D (5 bases each). This CDR3 comprises 14 residues. The germline V gene encodes CDR1 MNHNY and CDR2 SVGAGI (reference sequence). V was pared by 5 bases and J by 3 bases, with 14 bases between. The CDR3: CASSPLGAYYEQYF. CDR3 in DNA: TGTGCCAGCAGTCCCCTCGGGGCTTACTACGAGCAGTACTTC.

Here the CDR3 DNA reads TGTGCCAGCAGCTTGGACAGGGGGTCATTTCAGCCCCAGCATTTT. Encoded protein: CASSLDRGSFQPQHF. The V call is TRBV5-4, the J call TRBJ1-5; TRBD1 matches at 8 bases. The V segment lost 0 bases and the J segment 6 bases; nucleotides outside the gene matches: 5. The CDR3 spans 15 residues. From germline, CDR1 is SGHNT and CDR2 YYREEE (reference sequence).

The chain links TRBV5-1 to TRBJ2-1; D is undetermined. The CDR3 is made up of 15 amino acids. Germline V CDR1 and CDR2: SGHRS, YFSETQ. Trimming removed 1 base at V and 5 bases at J, with 13 bases between. CDR3 nucleotide sequence: TGCGCCAGCAGCTTGAGTACCGGTTCACACAATGAGCAGTTCTTC. This gives the protein CASSLSTGSHNEQFF.

Only a few counts were recorded for this clone. This rearrangement joins TRBV19 to TRBJ2-5; 8 bases agree with TRBD2. Trimming cost V 5 bases and J 2 bases; bases outside gene matches: 10. Germline V gene sequence: CDR1 LNHDA, CDR2 SQIVND (reference sequence). CDR3 length equals 16 residues. The CDR3 is CASSSRTGTRQETQYF. CDR3 in DNA: TGTGCCAGTAGTTCAAGAACCGGGACTAGGCAAGAGACCCAGTACTTC.

This chain connects TRBV2 to TRBJ2-1; D is unclear. V was clipped by 5 bases and J by 4 bases, with 6 bases between them. Germline V gives CDR1 SNHLY, CDR2 FYNNEI. The CDR3 is 12 residues long. The CDR3 coding sequence is TGTGCCAGCAGTCTTGTATACAATGAGCAGTTCTTC. It translates to CASSLVYNEQFF.

V and J are TRBV4-3 and TRBJ1-4; no reliable D call. The CDR3 consists of 16 residues. Trimming stripped 0 bases from V and 6 bases from J, with 14 bases between. The germline V gene encodes CDR1 LGHNA and CDR2 YSLEER. The CDR3 coding sequence is TGCGCCAGCAGCCAAGATGATGGGTTTGAGGATGAAAAACTGTTTTTT. This encodes CASSQDDGFEDEKLFF.

CDR3 sequence reads: CASRLGETFYGYTF. The CDR3 region has the DNA TGCGCCAGCAGACTAGGGGAGACTTTCTATGGCTACACCTTC. The V call is TRBV10-1, the J call TRBJ1-2, with TRBD1 as a possible D gene (5 bases). The CDR3 has 14 amino acids. The germline V and J ends were trimmed by 6 bases and 4 bases, with 15 bases remaining between them. Germline V gives CDR1 WNHNN, CDR2 SYGVQD (reference sequence).

The chain is built from TRBV27 and TRBJ2-2; 7 nucleotides match TRBD1. This CDR3 comprises 15 residues. J gave up 4 bases and V 10 bases, and 12 bases lay outside the gene matches. Germline V CDR1 and CDR2: MNHEY, SMNVEV (reference sequence). The CDR3 protein is CAISPGQSSTGELFF. In DNA form, the CDR3 reads TGTGCCATATCACCGGGACAGAGCTCCACCGGGGAGCTGTTTTTT.

The chain joins TRBV11-2 to TRBJ2-7; a weak D match, TRBD1 (6 bases). Germline V gene data show CDR1 as SGHAT and CDR2 as FQNNGV. The V end lost 5 bases, the J end lost 6 bases, and 20 bases lay between the germline ends. The CDR3 has 15 residues. The CDR3 coding sequence is TGTGCCAGCAGCATATCCGGGACACGGATGGTCGAGCAGTACTTC. Amino acid sequence: CASSISGTRMVEQYF.

This chain links TRBV2 with TRBJ2-5; D unclear. Looked up from germline, CDR1 is SNHLY and CDR2 is FYNNEI. With 7 bases removed from V and 5 bases from J, the gap between germline ends came to 8 bases. The CDR3 is 11 residues long. The CDR3 spells CASIGYETQYF. Here the CDR3 DNA reads TGTGCCAGCATAGGATACGAGACCCAGTACTTC.

V is TRBV4-3 and J is TRBJ1-6; unclear D gene. Per germline, CDR1 LGHNA and CDR2 YSLEER. Trimming left V 0 bases short and J 2 bases short, with 8 bases between. The CDR3 length is 16 residues. The CDR3, as DNA: TGCGCCAGCAGCCAAGATACGGGGACCTATAATTCACCCCTCCACTTT. It is translated as CASSQDTGTYNSPLHF.